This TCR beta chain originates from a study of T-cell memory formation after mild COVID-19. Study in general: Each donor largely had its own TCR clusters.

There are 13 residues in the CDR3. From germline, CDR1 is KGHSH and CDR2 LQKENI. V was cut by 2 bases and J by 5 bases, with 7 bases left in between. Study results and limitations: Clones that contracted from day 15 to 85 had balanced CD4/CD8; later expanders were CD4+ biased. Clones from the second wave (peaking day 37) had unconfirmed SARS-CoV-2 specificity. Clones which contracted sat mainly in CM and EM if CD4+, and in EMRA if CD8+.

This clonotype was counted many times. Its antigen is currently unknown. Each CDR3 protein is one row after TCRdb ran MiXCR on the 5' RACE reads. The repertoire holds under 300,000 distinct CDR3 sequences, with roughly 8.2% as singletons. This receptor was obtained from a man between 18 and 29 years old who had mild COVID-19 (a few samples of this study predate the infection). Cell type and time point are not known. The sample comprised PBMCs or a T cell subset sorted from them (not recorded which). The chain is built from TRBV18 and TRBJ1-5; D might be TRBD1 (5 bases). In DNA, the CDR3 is TGTGCCAGCTCACCAGGCAGGGATCAGCCCCAGCATTTT. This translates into CASSPGRDQPQHF.